This T cell receptor (beta chain) was found in a study of cytomegalovirus exposure and HLA in healthy donors. Study results and caveats: Common viral pathogens (according to a later analysis) appeared linked to several of the most significant clusters.

V was pared by 5 bases and J by 2 bases, with 14 bases between. Germline CDR1 MNHNS, CDR2 SASEGT. This CDR3 contains 15 residues. The PCR ran on 60 Vbeta and 13 Jbeta primers. Libraries were prepared by immunoSEQ multiplex PCR; TCRdb keeps only in-frame clonotypes and omits some of them. The sample consists of about 120,000 clones, 80% to 85% of them appearing once. As to this clone: The antigen is undetermined.

Input material: PBMCs. This chain joins TRBV6-1 and TRBJ2-3; perhaps TRBD2 as D (6 bases). The receptor was derived from a human donor in good health. The CDR3 is CASSTEQLATDTQYF. The CDR3 DNA follows: TGTGCCAGCAGTACGGAGCAACTAGCCACAGATACGCAGTATTTT.